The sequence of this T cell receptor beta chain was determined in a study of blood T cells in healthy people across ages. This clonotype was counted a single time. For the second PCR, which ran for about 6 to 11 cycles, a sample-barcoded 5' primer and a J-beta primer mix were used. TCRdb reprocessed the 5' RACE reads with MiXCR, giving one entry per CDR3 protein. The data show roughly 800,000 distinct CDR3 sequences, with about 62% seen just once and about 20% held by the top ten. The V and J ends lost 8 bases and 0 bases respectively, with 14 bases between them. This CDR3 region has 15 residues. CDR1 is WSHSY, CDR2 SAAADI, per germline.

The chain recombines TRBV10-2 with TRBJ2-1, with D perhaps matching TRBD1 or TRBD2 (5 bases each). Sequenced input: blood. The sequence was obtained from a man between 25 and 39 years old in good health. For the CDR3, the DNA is TGCGCCAGCGGGGGTGGCGGCCTCTCCTACAATGAGCAGTTCTTC. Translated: CASGGGGLSYNEQFF.